A selection of T cell receptor beta chains follows, all from one sample in a study of identical twins. TCRdb reanalysed the 5' RACE reads using MiXCR and keeps one entry per CDR3 protein. This sample has hundreds of thousands of distinct CDR3 sequences, with approximately 9% found just once. The same data also contributed to another study, on yellow fever vaccine responses in identical twins.

The sequencing input was PBMCs. These receptors were taken from a woman between 18 and 30 years old in good health. Both conserved end residues are trimmed from each CDR3. Each record gives: V gene, D gene, J gene, clone size, CDR3 protein. D genes are given only for firm matches. Only some rows state a clone size, as once, few, many or a class for expanded clones.

v_gene: TRBV5-4; d_gene: .; j_gene: TRBJ2-2; abundance: few; CDR3aa: ASSPGGWVNTGELF
v_gene: TRBV4-1; d_gene: .; j_gene: TRBJ1-1; abundance: .; CDR3aa: ASSQVGEKAF
v_gene: TRBV7-2; d_gene: .; j_gene: TRBJ2-7; abundance: few; CDR3aa: ASSPMAGALTEQY
v_gene: TRBV6-5; d_gene: .; j_gene: TRBJ2-7; abundance: many; CDR3aa: ASSYSRANYEQY
v_gene: TRBV19; d_gene: .; j_gene: TRBJ2-5; abundance: .; CDR3aa: ASSSGTKRYGGGETQY
v_gene: TRBV12-3/TRBV12-4; d_gene: .; j_gene: TRBJ1-5; abundance: many; CDR3aa: ASSWGNQPQH
v_gene: TRBV20-1; d_gene: TRBD2; j_gene: TRBJ2-7; abundance: many; CDR3aa: SAFSGGSYEQY
v_gene: TRBV20-1; d_gene: .; j_gene: .; abundance: .; CDR3aa: SGLGDTQH
v_gene: TRBV5-1; d_gene: .; j_gene: TRBJ2-1; abundance: many; CDR3aa: ASSLHFGEVAYNEQF
v_gene: TRBV30; d_gene: TRBD1; j_gene: TRBJ1-3; abundance: few; CDR3aa: AWSRTGSGNTIY
v_gene: TRBV5-1; d_gene: TRBD2; j_gene: TRBJ2-1; abundance: many; CDR3aa: ASSPTSGGLNEQF
v_gene: TRBV12-3/TRBV12-4; d_gene: .; j_gene: TRBJ2-3; abundance: few; CDR3aa: ASKPGASTDTQY
v_gene: TRBV5-1; d_gene: .; j_gene: TRBJ2-1; abundance: few; CDR3aa: ASSFGGGYGNEQF
v_gene: TRBV24-1; d_gene: TRBD1; j_gene: TRBJ1-1; abundance: few; CDR3aa: ATRPRQGENTEAF
v_gene: TRBV12-3/TRBV12-4; d_gene: .; j_gene: TRBJ1-1; abundance: few; CDR3aa: ASSSTETEAF
v_gene: TRBV29-1; d_gene: .; j_gene: TRBJ1-2; abundance: .; CDR3aa: SARTDYGYT
v_gene: TRBV29-1; d_gene: .; j_gene: TRBJ2-7; abundance: few; CDR3aa: SVEVGANPYEQY
v_gene: TRBV6-2/TRBV6-3; d_gene: TRBD2; j_gene: TRBJ2-7; abundance: many; CDR3aa: ASSKLAGGIYEQY
v_gene: TRBV30; d_gene: .; j_gene: TRBJ2-2; abundance: few; CDR3aa: AWSRIGASGELF
v_gene: TRBV5-1; d_gene: .; j_gene: TRBJ2-1; abundance: .; CDR3aa: ASKPHLDEIIYNEQF
v_gene: TRBV7-9; d_gene: TRBD1; j_gene: TRBJ2-7; abundance: .; CDR3aa: ASSQDRDAYEQY
v_gene: TRBV24-1; d_gene: TRBD2; j_gene: TRBJ2-1; abundance: .; CDR3aa: ATSDLQLARYNEQF
v_gene: TRBV28; d_gene: .; j_gene: TRBJ2-3; abundance: .; CDR3aa: ASSPRDRPTDTQY
v_gene: TRBV10-3; d_gene: .; j_gene: TRBJ2-5; abundance: few; CDR3aa: AISDGQETQY
v_gene: TRBV20-1; d_gene: TRBD2; j_gene: TRBJ2-7; abundance: few; CDR3aa: SASRLAGRAEQY
v_gene: TRBV7-8; d_gene: .; j_gene: TRBJ2-1; abundance: .; CDR3aa: ASSFGVHSSYNEQF
v_gene: TRBV7-9; d_gene: .; j_gene: TRBJ2-2; abundance: .; CDR3aa: ASSPFQGIGELF
v_gene: TRBV23-1; d_gene: TRBD1; j_gene: TRBJ2-1; abundance: few; CDR3aa: ASSQFPTKTGAVYNEQF
v_gene: TRBV5-1; d_gene: TRBD1; j_gene: TRBJ1-5; abundance: few; CDR3aa: ASSQSGQGDGQPQH
v_gene: TRBV6-5; d_gene: TRBD2; j_gene: TRBJ2-4; abundance: .; CDR3aa: ASSSAGLVVIQY
v_gene: TRBV28; d_gene: .; j_gene: TRBJ2-1; abundance: few; CDR3aa: ASSLSVREQF
v_gene: TRBV7-9; d_gene: TRBD2; j_gene: TRBJ2-1; abundance: few; CDR3aa: ASSLGSSGRGYNEQF
v_gene: TRBV24-1; d_gene: .; j_gene: TRBJ2-7; abundance: .; CDR3aa: ATSDSQSGGGYEQY
v_gene: TRBV2; d_gene: .; j_gene: TRBJ2-7; abundance: few; CDR3aa: ASSVARERGEQY
v_gene: TRBV24-1; d_gene: .; j_gene: TRBJ2-3; abundance: many; CDR3aa: ATGSGTDTQY
v_gene: TRBV20-1; d_gene: TRBD2; j_gene: TRBJ2-1; abundance: .; CDR3aa: SAMGTSLDEQF
v_gene: TRBV5-6; d_gene: .; j_gene: TRBJ1-5; abundance: .; CDR3aa: ASSSGHLTPYSNQPQH
v_gene: TRBV20-1; d_gene: .; j_gene: TRBJ1-6; abundance: many; CDR3aa: SANPQGADSPLH
v_gene: TRBV5-1; d_gene: TRBD2; j_gene: TRBJ2-1; abundance: few; CDR3aa: ASSGGALTEQF
v_gene: TRBV20-1; d_gene: TRBD1; j_gene: TRBJ2-1; abundance: .; CDR3aa: SASAGQGVLQF
v_gene: TRBV24-1; d_gene: TRBD1; j_gene: TRBJ2-3; abundance: few; CDR3aa: ATSDTTGDRTDTQY
v_gene: TRBV7-9; d_gene: TRBD1; j_gene: TRBJ2-5; abundance: many; CDR3aa: ASSHRLGTGEQTQY
v_gene: TRBV7-8; d_gene: .; j_gene: TRBJ2-3; abundance: many; CDR3aa: ASSFFDADTQY
v_gene: TRBV3-1; d_gene: .; j_gene: TRBJ2-1; abundance: .; CDR3aa: ASSQEARRAGQLSYNEQF
v_gene: TRBV20-1; d_gene: TRBD1; j_gene: TRBJ2-2; abundance: few; CDR3aa: SARDRAGGTGELF
v_gene: TRBV5-5; d_gene: .; j_gene: TRBJ2-3; abundance: .; CDR3aa: ASSRPTTRSTDTQY
v_gene: TRBV7-9; d_gene: TRBD1; j_gene: TRBJ2-7; abundance: few; CDR3aa: ASTPARTGRYEQY